This is a list of T cell receptor beta chains from one sample in a study of T cell responses to AZD1222 COVID-19 vaccine. Generated by immunoSEQ multiplex PCR, the TCRdb table keeps only in-frame clones and is missing some. The table includes around 100,000 clones, more than 70% detected once. Here the sequenced sample was peripheral blood, taken on day 0 of AZD1222 vaccination. The receptors derive from an adult in good health. CDR3s include the opening cysteine and the closing phenylalanine or tryptophan. Fields, in order: V gene, J gene, D gene, clone size, CDR3 DNA, CDR3 protein. A D gene is named only where the DNA matches it firmly. Some rows have no size entry. The others give once, few or many, or a class for an expanded clone.

TRBV21-1	TRBJ1-5	-	-	TGTGCCAGCAGCAAAGGTAGGAACGAGAGGTTGAGCCAGCCCCAGCATTTT	CASSKGRNERLSQPQHF
TRBV6-1	TRBJ2-5	TRBD2	-	TGTGCCAGCAGTGAGCAGACTAGCGGAAAAGAGACCCAGTACTTC	CASSEQTSGKETQYF
TRBV20-1	TRBJ2-6	-	few	TGCAGTGCTAGTACACACTCTGGGGCCAACGTCCTGACTTTC	CSASTHSGANVLTF
TRBV6-2/TRBV6-3	TRBJ1-2	-	-	TGTGCCAGCAGCTGGTCCAGGGTCTATGGCTACACCTTC	CASSWSRVYGYTF
TRBV9	TRBJ1-2	-	-	TGTGCCAGCAGCGAAACAGGCGATACCTCCTATGGCTACACCTTC	CASSETGDTSYGYTF
TRBV27	TRBJ1-2	-	-	TGTGCCAGCAGTGGTGGGGGGGAAGGCTACACCTTC	CASSGGGEGYTF
TRBV6-2/TRBV6-3	TRBJ1-5	-	-	TGTGCCAGCAGTTTAGAAGGGGGACGAAATCAGCCCCAGCATTTT	CASSLEGGRNQPQHF
TRBV6-2/TRBV6-3	TRBJ1-4	TRBD1	-	TGTGCCAGCAGCCCTGCGGGACAGGCAAATGAAAAACTGTTTTTT	CASSPAGQANEKLFF
TRBV19	TRBJ1-6	-	-	TGTGCCAGTAGTAGCAGGGGTAATTCACCCCTCCACTTT	CASSSRGNSPLHF
TRBV6-5	TRBJ1-4	-	-	TGTGCCAGCACTTCCTTTGGACAGTCTAATGAAAAACTGTTTTTT	CASTSFGQSNEKLFF
TRBV28	TRBJ1-5	-	-	TGTGCCAGCGGGAGTCGACCCAATCAGCCCCAGCATTTT	CASGSRPNQPQHF
TRBV19	TRBJ1-2	-	-	TGTGCCAGTAGTCTCCAGCAACAATTCAACTATGGCTACACCTTC	CASSLQQQFNYGYTF
TRBV5-1	TRBJ1-2	-	-	TGCGCCAGCAGCTTTGAAGGTTTCTCCACCGGCTACACCTTC	CASSFEGFSTGYTF
TRBV15	TRBJ2-7	-	-	TGTGCCACCAGCACCGAGGGTGGAACGAAGCAGTACTTC	CATSTEGGTKQYF
TRBV20-1	TRBJ1-1	-	-	TGCAGTGCTAGAGAACAGACTGAAGCTTTCTTT	CSAREQTEAFF
TRBV7-9	TRBJ1-1	TRBD1	-	TGTGCCAGCAGCGCGGACCAGGGGGTGAGCACTGAAGCTTTCTTT	CASSADQGVSTEAFF
TRBV11-2	TRBJ1-6	-	-	TGTGCCAGCACCGGAGGTCTGTATTCACCCCTCCACTTT	CASTGGLYSPLHF
TRBV7-2	TRBJ2-1	TRBD2	-	TGTGCCAGCAGCTTGGCTAGCGGGAACTCCTACAATGAGCAGTTCTTC	CASSLASGNSYNEQFF
TRBV3-1/TRBV3-2	TRBJ1-6	-	-	TGTGCCAGCAGCCAAAACATACGCGCACCCCTCCACTTT	CASSQNIRAPLHF
TRBV4-2	TRBJ2-5	TRBD2	-	TGTGCCAGCAGCCAAGATCGGGGTAGCGGGAGGGCGGAGACCCAGTACTTC	CASSQDRGSGRAETQYF
TRBV4-1	TRBJ1-1	-	-	TGCGCCAGCAGCCAAGCGGACCTGAGGGACACTGAAGCTTTCTTT	CASSQADLRDTEAFF
TRBV12-3/TRBV12-4	TRBJ1-1	-	-	TGTGCCAGCAGTTTAGTCCTTAGGACTGAAGCTTTCTTT	CASSLVLRTEAFF
TRBV4-3	TRBJ1-4	TRBD1	-	TGCGCCAGCAGCCAAGCCGGGACAGTAAATGAAAAACTGTTTTTT	CASSQAGTVNEKLFF
TRBV10-3	TRBJ1-1	-	once	TGTGCCATCAGTGAGAATGGGTTGAGCACTGAAGCTTTCTTT	CAISENGLSTEAFF
TRBV7-2	TRBJ2-7	-	-	TGTGCCAGCAGCTCGCTCAGGGGGGCCTCCTACGAGCAGTACTTC	CASSSLRGASYEQYF
TRBV6-5	TRBJ2-7	-	-	TGTGCCAGCTCAAGGGGGGTACAGGGCCGCGAGCAGTACTTC	CASSRGVQGREQYF
TRBV7-3	TRBJ2-5	-	-	TGTGCCAGCAGCCATGCCCGGCAAGGGGCGACCACTAAGTACCAAGAGACCCAGTACTTC	CASSHARQGATTKYQETQYF
TRBV5-1	TRBJ2-1	TRBD2	-	TGCGCCAGCAGCTTTCCCTCTAGCGGGAACACCTACAATGAGCAGTTCTTC	CASSFPSSGNTYNEQFF
TRBV7-9	TRBJ2-3	-	once	TGTGCCAGCAGCACGAACACAGATACGCAGTATTTT	CASSTNTDTQYF
TRBV20-1	TRBJ1-2	TRBD1	-	TGCAGTGCTAGTATTCGTCCGGCGGGACAGGGTTATGGCTACACCTTC	CSASIRPAGQGYGYTF
TRBV19	TRBJ1-1	-	once	TGTGCCAGTAGTATAATCGGGGGGCGGTCTGAAGCTTTCTTT	CASSIIGGRSEAFF
TRBV12-3/TRBV12-4	TRBJ1-1	-	-	TGTGCCAGCAGTTTTGCTGATGAAGCTTTCTTT	CASSFADEAFF
TRBV3-1/TRBV3-2	TRBJ2-5	TRBD2	-	TGTGCCAGCAGGATTAGCGGGAAAATCCAAGAGACCCAGTACTTC	CASRISGKIQETQYF
TRBV27	TRBJ2-7	TRBD2	-	TGTGCCAGTAGTGGGGGAGAGCGGGATAGCTACGAGCAGTACTTC	CASSGGERDSYEQYF
TRBV2	TRBJ2-5	-	-	TGTGCCAGCAGTGAGGGGGAGACCCAGTACTTC	CASSEGETQYF
TRBV19	TRBJ2-7	TRBD2	-	TGTGCCAGTACCCCGGTAGCGGGAGGCTCCTACGAGCAGTACTTC	CASTPVAGGSYEQYF
TRBV2	TRBJ2-5	-	-	TGTGCCAGCAGTGCGGTCAGACAAGAGACCCAGTACTTC	CASSAVRQETQYF
TRBV7-3	TRBJ1-1	-	-	TGTGCCAGCAGCCCTGGGACAAGGGGGGCTGAAGCTTTCTTT	CASSPGTRGAEAFF
TRBV7-2	TRBJ2-1	TRBD2	-	TGTGCCAGCAGCTTAAGGCTAGCGGGCTACAATGAGCAGTTCTTC	CASSLRLAGYNEQFF
TRBV28	TRBJ1-1	-	once	TGTGCCAGCAGCCCTCGGGTTTACACTGAAGCTTTCTTT	CASSPRVYTEAFF
TRBV7-2	TRBJ1-5	TRBD1	once	TGTGCCAGCAGCTTTGGACAGGGCCTCAATCAGCCCCAGCATTTT	CASSFGQGLNQPQHF
TRBV12-3/TRBV12-4	TRBJ2-3	-	-	TGTGCCAGCAGTTTAGCCCCAGATACGCAGTATTTT	CASSLAPDTQYF
TRBV18	TRBJ1-1	-	-	TGTGCCAGCTCACCGGTCCAGGGCGGCACTGAAGCTTTCTTT	CASSPVQGGTEAFF
TRBV11-1	TRBJ2-1	TRBD1	once	TGTGCCAGCAGCGGTCGGGACAGGGAATATGACAATGAGCAGTTCTTC	CASSGRDREYDNEQFF
TRBV19	TRBJ2-7	-	-	TGTGCCACCCGGACAGCCTCCTACGAGCAGTACTTC	CATRTASYEQYF
TRBV7-9	TRBJ1-4	-	-	TGTGCCAGCAGCTCCGGGACCGGGGGCCATGAAAAACTGTTTTTT	CASSSGTGGHEKLFF
TRBV3-1/TRBV3-2	TRBJ2-7	TRBD2	once	TGTGCCAGCAGCCAAGCTCCTAGCGGGGGCTACGACGACGAGCAGTACTTC	CASSQAPSGGYDDEQYF
TRBV5-4	TRBJ2-4	TRBD1	once	TGTGCCAGCAGCTTAAGGACAGGGCCAAACATTCAGTACTTC	CASSLRTGPNIQYF
TRBV6-5	TRBJ1-5	-	-	TGTGCCAGCAGCCGGGTTATGGGGAGCAATCAGCCCCAGCATTTT	CASSRVMGSNQPQHF
TRBV4-2	TRBJ1-5	TRBD1	-	TGTGCCAGCAGCCAAGTGGCGGGACAGGAGAATCAGCCCCAGCATTTT	CASSQVAGQENQPQHF
TRBV6-5	TRBJ1-3	-	-	TGTGCCAGCAGTCAAACAGGGATCTCGTCGGCCACCATATATTTT	CASSQTGISSATIYF